The 22 T cell receptor beta chains listed next were all sequenced from one sample in a study of shared clonotypes between healthy human individuals (dated by TCRdb to the early 2020s). CD8 naive samples consisted of CD45RO-negative cells that were positively selected for CCR7, yielding a CD45RA+CCR7+ population without TemRA cells. Library creation used the immunoSEQ multiplex PCR assay. Sourced from immuneACCESS, this table was stored by TCRdb with only in-frame sequences that have V and J called. A share of the clones is absent; for the studies checked, an unresolved V gene accounts for under half, and the remainder has no known explanation. The sample contains under 1 million clones, 80% to 95% of them found a single time. The ten largest clones take up 24% of the sample. The sample taken for sequencing was naive CD8+ T cells sorted from blood. Interpreted using the paper, the cell subset or site label stands for: CD45RA+CCR7+. Receptors were obtained from a man aged 25 to 45 in good health.

The CDR3 region is CASSDSQGARAYEQYF. CDR3 DNA: TGTGCCAGCAGTGATTCGCAGGGGGCGCGGGCCTACGAGCAGTACTTC. The V gene is TRBV6-1, the J gene TRBJ2-7; TRBD1 aligns across 8 bases. CDR1 is MNHNS, CDR2 SASEGT, per germline. J lost 2 bases, V lost 3 bases, and 9 bases had no gene match. This CDR3 spans 16 amino acids.

On this clone: In the same sample, other DNA sequences code for this CDR3. The chain couples TRBV27 to TRBJ2-3; TRBD1 aligns across 9 bases. V was clipped by 5 bases and J by 2 bases; unmatched bases: 5. CDR3 length: 15 amino acids. From germline, CDR1 is MNHEY and CDR2 SMNVEV (reference sequence). CDR3 DNA sequence: TGTGCCAGCAGTCCACGGGACAGGGCCACAGATACGCAGTATTTT. Encoded protein: CASSPRDRATDTQYF.

This chain links TRBV6-6 with TRBJ2-1; D not certain. The germline CDR1 and CDR2 sequences are MNHNY and SVGAGI (reference sequence). Trimming took 2 bases from V and 9 from J, leaving 8 bases between them. CDR3 length: 12 residues. CDR3 residues: CASSYGVGEQFF. As DNA, the CDR3 is TGTGCCAGCAGTTACGGGGTGGGTGAGCAGTTCTTC.

The chain combines TRBV5-1 with TRBJ2-7, with D possibly being TRBD1 (5 bases). The CDR3 sequence is 13 residues long. The V gene lost 2 bases and the J gene lost 5 bases, with 11 bases spanning the gap. Germline assignment: CDR1 SGHRS and CDR2 YFSETQ. Here the CDR3 reads CASSFIGVHEQYF. The CDR3 region has the DNA TGCGCCAGCAGCTTTATAGGGGTGCACGAGCAGTACTTC.

The chain carries TRBV6-1 and TRBJ2-7, with D maybe TRBD2 (5 bases). Trimming cost V 0 bases and J 6 bases, with 27 bases left between them. The CDR3 loop spans 19 amino acids. Germline V lookup: CDR1 MNHNS, CDR2 SASEGT. Here the CDR3 reads CASSEARPYRGSEGGEQYF. The CDR3 bases are TGTGCCAGCAGTGAAGCGCGACCTTACCGTGGGTCTGAGGGTGGCGAGCAGTACTTC.

The gene calls are TRBV7-9 and TRBJ2-3; D tentatively fits TRBD1 or TRBD2 (6 bases each). Germline loops: CDR1 SEHNR, CDR2 FQNEAQ (reference sequence). V was shortened by 1 base and J by 1 base, with 12 bases between the two germline ends. The CDR3 sequence is 16 residues long. CDR3 sequence (DNA): TGTGCCAGCAGCTTAGTTCCGGGGGCCGGCACAGATACGCAGTATTTT. Translation gives CASSLVPGAGTDTQYF.

The chain combines TRBV5-4 with TRBJ2-2, with D perhaps matching TRBD2 (5 bases). V shed 3 bases and J shed 7 bases, with 19 bases lying between them. Per the germline V gene, CDR1 is SGHNT and CDR2 is YYREEE (reference sequence). CDR3 length: 16 amino acids. CDR3 sequence: CASSSPEEEGNGELFF. The CDR3 DNA reads as TGTGCCAGCAGCTCCCCCGAGGAGGAAGGGAACGGGGAGCTGTTTTTT. The variable domain in full, with the rest retrieved from reference TRBV5-4 and TRBJ2-2, is ETGVTQSPTHLIKTRGQQVTLRCSSQSGHNTVSWYQQALGQGPQFIFQYYREEENGRGNFPPRFSGLQFPNYSSELNVNALELDDSALYLCASSSPEEEGNGELFFGEGSRLTVL.

The V gene is TRBV5-1, the J gene TRBJ2-7; a weak D match, TRBD1 (6 bases). V was trimmed by 2 bases and J by 0 bases, leaving 9 bases between them. Germline V gene sequence: CDR1 SGHRS, CDR2 YFSETQ. This CDR3 has 14 amino acids. In nucleotides, the CDR3 is TGCGCCAGCAGCTTTCAGGACAGCTCCTACGAGCAGTACTTC. Amino acid sequence: CASSFQDSSYEQYF.

The chain has TRBV10-3 and TRBJ2-1; 13 positions match TRBD2. This CDR3 spans 15 amino acids. Germline V CDR1 and CDR2: ENHRY, SYGVKD. With 4 bases clipped from V and 4 bases from J, the junction kept 1 base outside the gene matches. CDR3 sequence: CAISGTSGGYNEQFF. CDR3 DNA: TGTGCCATCAGTGGGACTAGCGGGGGTTACAATGAGCAGTTCTTC.

The chain has TRBV2 and TRBJ2-3; 15 bases fit TRBD2. The CDR3 spans 16 residues. V shed 4 bases, J shed 4 bases, and the junction held 3 bases outside the gene matches. Germline CDR1 SNHLY, CDR2 FYNNEI. CDR3 amino acids: CASSAGLAGGADTQYF. Written as DNA, the CDR3 is TGTGCCAGCAGTGCGGGACTAGCGGGAGGAGCAGATACGCAGTATTTT.

The CDR3 loop is CASSPGQASYEQYF. DNA of the CDR3: TGTGCCAGCAGCCCTGGACAGGCTTCCTACGAGCAGTACTTC. The chain combines TRBV11-2 with TRBJ2-7; 7 nucleotides align to TRBD1. From germline, CDR1 is SGHAT and CDR2 FQNNGV. V shed 5 bases and J 1 base; nucleotides not matched to a gene: 5. The CDR3 loop spans 14 amino acids.

The genes are TRBV7-8 and TRBJ1-4; D unclear. Trimming shortened V by 5 bases and J by 7 bases, and 5 bases separated the two germline ends. This CDR3 spans 11 amino acids. Germline CDR1 is SGHVS and CDR2 is FQNEAQ. In DNA form, the CDR3 reads TGTGCCAGCAGCGCTGGTGAAAAACTGTTTTTT. Translating gives CASSAGEKLFF.

V is TRBV18 and J is TRBJ2-1; 7 bases line up with TRBD2. The CDR3 has 15 residues. Germline V lookup: CDR1 KGHSH, CDR2 LQKENI. J gave up 3 bases and V 2 bases, and 4 bases lay outside the gene matches. The DNA of the CDR3 is TGTGCCAGCTCACCAAAGACTAGCCTCTACAATGAGCAGTTCTTC. Protein product: CASSPKTSLYNEQFF.

This clone was found once. The chain recombines TRBV28 with TRBJ2-7; 8 bases are shared with TRBD2. V lost 7 bases and J lost 5; bases outside the gene matches: 7. This CDR3 spans 13 amino acids. Germline V gene data show CDR1 as MDHEN and CDR2 as SYDVKM. CDR3 region: CASNPAGVDEQYF. CDR3 DNA: TGTGCCAGCAATCCAGCGGGAGTCGACGAGCAGTACTTC.

V gene TRBV4-3 combines with J gene TRBJ1-4, with 9 bases aligning to TRBD1. Trimming took 3 bases from V and 8 from J; bases not matched to a gene: 10. The CDR3 runs to 16 residues. In germline, CDR1 is LGHNA, CDR2 YSLEER. DNA for the CDR3: TGCGCCAGCAGCCAGCCCACAGGGGGCGAACCGGAAAAACTGTTTTTT. Its protein product is CASSQPTGGEPEKLFF.

The rearrangement joins TRBV9 to TRBJ2-1, with TRBD2 matching over 11 bases. The CDR3 has 14 residues. The germline gives CDR1 SGDLS, CDR2 YYNGEE. V shed 5 bases and J 8 bases; nucleotides not matched to a gene: 6. The DNA of the CDR3 is TGTGCCAGCAGTATTTCGGGACTAGCGGATGAGCAGTTCTTC. This encodes CASSISGLADEQFF.

The chain combines TRBV28 with TRBJ2-1; 12 bases are shared with TRBD2. The ends lost 4 bases at V and 6 bases at J; junction bases unmatched: 7. In germline, CDR1 is MDHEN, CDR2 SYDVKM. This CDR3 has 16 residues. CDR3 bases: TGTGCCAGCAGTTCCATCCTAGCGGGAGGGTTCAATGAGCAGTTCTTC. This encodes CASSSILAGGFNEQFF.

The J gene is TRBJ2-3, the V gene TRBV19; 8 nucleotides line up with TRBD2. The junction had 9 bases not matched to a gene; V was cut back by 5 bases and J by 2 bases. Germline V gene sequence: CDR1 LNHDA, CDR2 SQIVND (reference sequence). The CDR3 extends over 16 amino acids. The CDR3 DNA reads TGTGCCAGTAGTTCCGGGGGGGCTCTTCTCACAGATACGCAGTATTTT. It codes for CASSSGGALLTDTQYF.

The rearrangement links TRBV11-3 to TRBJ2-3; the D gene is possibly TRBD1 (5 bases). CDR3 length: 15 residues. V was cut by 5 bases and J by 3 bases, with 15 bases left in between. CDR1 is SGHNT, CDR2 YENEEA, per germline. CDR3 nucleotides: TGTGCCAGCAGCCTAGGGGAATTGGGAACAGATACGCAGTATTTT. Protein sequence: CASSLGELGTDTQYF.

The CDR3 region is CAWNPGQGGQPQHF. Here the CDR3 DNA reads TGTGCCTGGAACCCGGGACAGGGGGGGCAGCCCCAGCATTTT. The rearrangement joins TRBV30 to TRBJ1-5; 11 nucleotides match TRBD1. Germline trimming cut 4 bases from V and 7 bases from J; bases unmatched to any gene: 6. Looked up from germline, CDR1 is GTSNPN and CDR2 is SVGIG (reference sequence). The CDR3 is 14 residues long.

The chain joins TRBV10-1 to TRBJ2-3, with 9 bases matching TRBD2. V shed 3 bases and J 2 bases; nucleotides not matched to a gene: 6. The CDR3 contains 16 residues. Germline V gene lookup returns CDR1 WNHNN and CDR2 SYGVQD (reference sequence). CDR3: CASSDPTSGDTDTQYF. For the CDR3, the DNA is TGCGCCAGCAGTGACCCGACTAGCGGAGACACAGATACGCAGTATTTT.

The chain recombines TRBV2 with TRBJ1-1; a weak D match, TRBD1 (5 bases). CDR1 and CDR2 (germline): SNHLY, FYNNEI. CDR3 size: 14 residues. The V gene lost 1 base and the J gene lost 1 base, with 7 bases spanning the gap. CDR3 residues: CASSEGDWNTEAFF. The CDR3 DNA follows: TGTGCCAGCAGTGAAGGGGACTGGAACACTGAAGCTTTCTTT.